The text below deals with one T cell receptor (beta chain). Its antigen is currently not known. Base quality data are lacking; no much larger clone is found one base away. One collaborating source in Seattle enrolled patients during active infection and followed them longitudinally through the course of disease. Whole blood was collected in K2EDTA tubes by collaborating institutions according to the institutions' own protocols. For TCRbeta analysis, collaborators shipped samples in one of three forms: frozen whole blood, isolated PBMCs, or DNA extracted from either of those sample types. The data belong to a study of blood T cell repertoires in COVID-19 (dated by TCRdb to about 2020). Looking at the study overall: Samples covering the acute and convalescent phases of COVID-19 were provided by collaborators in the United States, Italy and Spain. HLA class I and class II types, where available, came from metadata supplied by the sample provider rather than from assay-based typing. Samples were obtained from the ongoing ImmuneRACE study (first 160 participants) and from over 1,000 subjects provided by 6 global collaborators. Subjects who had been exposed to COVID-19, were actively infected with it, or had recovered from it provided the deeply sampled blood TCRbeta repertoires that made up the dataset. Nearly every sample came with metadata listing a de-identified subject ID, COVID-19 status, age in years and sex. The material from the prospective study consisted of cDNA or gDNA derived from T cells, B-cell-depleted T cells, or PBMCs. The repertoires were released in a freely available public database meant as a resource for research on the immune response to SARS-CoV-2.

CDR1 and CDR2 are read off the germline V gene as MNHEY and SVGEGT. The junction carries 15 bases between V and J, which are trimmed by 6 bases and 12 bases respectively. The CDR3 starts with the cysteine, ends with the phenylalanine, and has 12 residues. Only the CDR3 part of the read is kept: 36 bases, read in frame from the first base. The immunoSEQ Assay, a bias-controlled multiplex PCR, was used to amplify TCRbeta CDR3 regions from genomic DNA. As for how the authors treated the data: Within the assay, amplification of reference gene primers was used to estimate how many nucleated cells each sample contained. To quantify the absolute abundance of each unique TCRbeta CDR3 rearrangement, sequence reads were collapsed and filtered. For each sample, productive Simpson clonality was calculated as the square root of Simpson's diversity index over productive rearrangements. TCRdb re-hosts the immuneACCESS table, in-frame sequences only. Its copies lack some clones; in the studies checked, an unresolved V gene accounts for under half of them, and the cause for the rest is not known. The D gene and trimming were derived from the DNA, and the V and J assignments and clone size from that table. This sample lists 65,000 to 70,000 clones; approximately 83% were detected once. The ten largest clones capture more than 15% of the sample.

The investigation overall reported the following: The quantity of clinical and demographic metadata differed by source and by participant and was supplied without curation.

The source of this sequence is a man aged 35-49 years with COVID-19, enrolled during active disease. Sequenced material: peripheral blood. This sequence uses TRBV6-2 or TRBV6-3 and TRBJ2-1, and the D gene may be TRBD1, 6 bases matching. The CDR3 region has the sequence CASSLRQEWQFF. The DNA reads as follows: TGTGCCAGCAGCTTACGACAGGAATGGCAGTTCTTC.